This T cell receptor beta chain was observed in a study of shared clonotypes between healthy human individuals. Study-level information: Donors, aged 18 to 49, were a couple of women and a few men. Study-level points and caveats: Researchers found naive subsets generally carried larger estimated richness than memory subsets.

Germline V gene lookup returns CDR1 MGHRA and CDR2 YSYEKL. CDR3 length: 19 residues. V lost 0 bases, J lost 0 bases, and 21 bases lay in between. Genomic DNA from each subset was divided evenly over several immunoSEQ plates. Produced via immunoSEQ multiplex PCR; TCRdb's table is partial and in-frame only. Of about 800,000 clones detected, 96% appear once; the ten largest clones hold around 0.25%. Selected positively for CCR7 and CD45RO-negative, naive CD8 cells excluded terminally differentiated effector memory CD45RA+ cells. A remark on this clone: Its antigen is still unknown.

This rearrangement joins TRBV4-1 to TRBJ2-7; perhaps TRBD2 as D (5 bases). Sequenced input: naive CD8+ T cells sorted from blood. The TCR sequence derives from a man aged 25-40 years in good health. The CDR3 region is CASSQEPNGVASSSYEQYF. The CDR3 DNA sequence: TGCGCCAGCAGCCAAGAACCGAACGGGGTAGCTTCGAGCTCCTACGAGCAGTACTTC.